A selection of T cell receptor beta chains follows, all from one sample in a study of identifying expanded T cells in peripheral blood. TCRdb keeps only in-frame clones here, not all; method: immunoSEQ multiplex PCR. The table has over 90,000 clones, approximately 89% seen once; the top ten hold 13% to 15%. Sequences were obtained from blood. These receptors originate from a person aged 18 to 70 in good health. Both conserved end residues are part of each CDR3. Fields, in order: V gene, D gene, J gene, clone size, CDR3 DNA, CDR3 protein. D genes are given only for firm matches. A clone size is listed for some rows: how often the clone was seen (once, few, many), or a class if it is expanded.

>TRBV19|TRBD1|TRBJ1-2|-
TGTGCCAGTAGTATGATTCGACAGGGGAGCTATGGCTACACCTTC
CASSMIRQGSYGYTF
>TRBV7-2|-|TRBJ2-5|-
TGTGCCAGCAGCTCAAGCGGGGAGACCCAGTACTTC
CASSSSGETQYF
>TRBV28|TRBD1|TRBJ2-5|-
TGTGCCAGCAGTTTGCACAGGGGTTGGGAGACCCAGTACTTC
CASSLHRGWETQYF
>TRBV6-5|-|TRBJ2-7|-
TGTGCCAGCAGATATACACGGGAGACCTACGAGCAGTACTTC
CASRYTRETYEQYF
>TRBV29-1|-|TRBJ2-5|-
TGCAGCGTTGGTCCTCGACAAGAGACCCAGTACTTC
CSVGPRQETQYF
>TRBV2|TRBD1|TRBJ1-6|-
TGTGCCAGCAGTGATTACCAGGGGGCTCTGGGATCACCCCTCCACTTT
CASSDYQGALGSPLHF
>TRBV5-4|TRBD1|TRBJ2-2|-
TGTGCCAGCAGCACACAGGGGGCGGACACCGGGGAGCTGTTTTTT
CASSTQGADTGELFF
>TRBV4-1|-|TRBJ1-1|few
TGCGCCAGCAGCCGTAACAGGGTGAACACTGAAGCTTTCTTT
CASSRNRVNTEAFF
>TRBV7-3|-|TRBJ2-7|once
TGTGCCAGCAGCTTATCTGGCAGGGGTCGGGGTGCCGAGCAGTACTTC
CASSLSGRGRGAEQYF
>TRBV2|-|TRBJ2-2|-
TGTGCCAGCACATTCAGGACGAACACCGGGGAGCTGTTTTTT
CASTFRTNTGELFF
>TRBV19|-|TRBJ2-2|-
TGTGCCAGTAGCCTCGCGGGTGGGATATCGACCGGGGAGCTGTTTTTT
CASSLAGGISTGELFF
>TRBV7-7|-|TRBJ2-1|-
TGTGCCAGCAGCTCGGACAGATTCAATGAGCAGTTCTTC
CASSSDRFNEQFF
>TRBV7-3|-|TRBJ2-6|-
TGTGCCAGCAGCTTAGTGACAGACTCTGGGGCCAACGTCCTGACTTTC
CASSLVTDSGANVLTF
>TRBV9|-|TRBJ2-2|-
TGTGCCAGCAGCGTAGTGGAGGGGACCGGGGAGCTGTTTTTT
CASSVVEGTGELFF
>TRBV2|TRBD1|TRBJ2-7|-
TGTGCCAGCAATTTGGACAGGGACTACGAGCAGTACTTC
CASNLDRDYEQYF
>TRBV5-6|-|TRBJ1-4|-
TGTGCCAGCAGCCGAATGGGGGGGACTAATGAAAAACTGTTTTTT
CASSRMGGTNEKLFF
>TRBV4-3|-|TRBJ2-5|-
TGCGCCAGCAGTCCAAGAATTGGCAGCCAAGAGACCCAGTACTTC
CASSPRIGSQETQYF